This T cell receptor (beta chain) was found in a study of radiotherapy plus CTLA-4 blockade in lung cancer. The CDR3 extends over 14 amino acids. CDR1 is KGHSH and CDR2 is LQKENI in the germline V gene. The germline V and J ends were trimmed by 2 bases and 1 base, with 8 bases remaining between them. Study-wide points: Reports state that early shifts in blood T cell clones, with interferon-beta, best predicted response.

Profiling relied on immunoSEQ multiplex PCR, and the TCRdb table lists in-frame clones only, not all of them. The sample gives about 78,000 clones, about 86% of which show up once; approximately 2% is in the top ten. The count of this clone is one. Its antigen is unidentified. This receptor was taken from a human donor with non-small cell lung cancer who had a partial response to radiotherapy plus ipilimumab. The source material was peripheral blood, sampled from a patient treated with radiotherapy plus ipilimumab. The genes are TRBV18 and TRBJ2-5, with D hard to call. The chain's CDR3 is CASSPAAIQETQYF. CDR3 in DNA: TGTGCCAGCTCACCAGCAGCGATCCAAGAGACCCAGTACTTC.